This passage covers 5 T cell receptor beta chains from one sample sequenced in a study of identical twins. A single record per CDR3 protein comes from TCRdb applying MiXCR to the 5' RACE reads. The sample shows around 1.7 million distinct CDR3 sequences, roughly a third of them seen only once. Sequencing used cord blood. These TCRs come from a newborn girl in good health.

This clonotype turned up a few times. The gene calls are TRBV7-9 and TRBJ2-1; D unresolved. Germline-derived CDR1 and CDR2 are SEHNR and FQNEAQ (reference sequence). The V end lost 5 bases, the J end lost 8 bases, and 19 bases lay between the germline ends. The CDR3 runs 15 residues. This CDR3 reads CASSPTRVLLHEQFF. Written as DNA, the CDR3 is TGTGCCAGCAGCCCCACCCGGGTTCTTCTGCATGAGCAGTTCTTC.

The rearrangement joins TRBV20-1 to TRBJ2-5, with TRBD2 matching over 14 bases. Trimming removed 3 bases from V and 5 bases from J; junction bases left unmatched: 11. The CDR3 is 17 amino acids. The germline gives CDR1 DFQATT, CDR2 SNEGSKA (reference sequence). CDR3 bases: TGCAGTGCTAGCTCACCTTTGGGACTAGCGGGAGATGAGACCCAGTACTTC. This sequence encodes CSASSPLGLAGDETQYF.

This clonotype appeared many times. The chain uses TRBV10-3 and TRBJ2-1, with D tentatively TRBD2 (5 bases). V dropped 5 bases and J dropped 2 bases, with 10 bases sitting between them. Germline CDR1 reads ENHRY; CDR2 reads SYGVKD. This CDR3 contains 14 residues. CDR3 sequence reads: CAISPGKTYNEQFF. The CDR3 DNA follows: TGTGCCATCAGTCCCGGGAAAACCTACAATGAGCAGTTCTTC.

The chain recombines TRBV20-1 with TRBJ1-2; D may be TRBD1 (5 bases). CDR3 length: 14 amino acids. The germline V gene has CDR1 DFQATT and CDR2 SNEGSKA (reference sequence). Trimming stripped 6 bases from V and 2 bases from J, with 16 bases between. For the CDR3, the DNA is TGCAGTGCCCCGAGGGGCCTCGGGAACTATGGCTACACCTTC. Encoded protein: CSAPRGLGNYGYTF.

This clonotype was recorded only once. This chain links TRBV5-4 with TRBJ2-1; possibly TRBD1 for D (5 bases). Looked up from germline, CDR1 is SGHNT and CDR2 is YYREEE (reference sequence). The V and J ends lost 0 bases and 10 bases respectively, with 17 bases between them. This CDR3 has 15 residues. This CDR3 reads CASSLAGGQWAEQFF. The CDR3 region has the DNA TGTGCCAGCAGCTTGGCCGGTGGACAATGGGCGGAGCAGTTCTTC. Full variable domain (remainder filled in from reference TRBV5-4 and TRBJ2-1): ETGVTQSPTHLIKTRGQQVTLRCSSQSGHNTVSWYQQALGQGPQFIFQYYREEENGRGNFPPRFSGLQFPNYSSELNVNALELDDSALYLCASSLAGGQWAEQFFGPGTRLTVL.